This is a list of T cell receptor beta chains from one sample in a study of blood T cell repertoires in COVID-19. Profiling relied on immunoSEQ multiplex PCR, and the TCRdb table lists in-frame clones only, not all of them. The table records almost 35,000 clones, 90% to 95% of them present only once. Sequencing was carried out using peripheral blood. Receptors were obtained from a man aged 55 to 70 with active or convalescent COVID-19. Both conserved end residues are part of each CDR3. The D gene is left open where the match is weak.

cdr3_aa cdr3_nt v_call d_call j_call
CASRTDRASTDTQYF TGTGCCAGCAGGACCGACAGGGCTAGCACAGATACGCAGTATTTT TRBV2 TRBD1 TRBJ2-3
CAWSGDRGLNTEAFF TGTGCCTGGAGTGGGGACAGGGGGCTAAACACTGAAGCTTTCTTT TRBV30 TRBD1 TRBJ1-1
CASSPSSGGGNEQFF TGTGCCAGCTCACCATCCAGCGGGGGGGGGAATGAGCAGTTCTTC TRBV18 TRBD2 TRBJ2-1
CASSFTPGQGVSGANVLTF TGTGCCAGCAGCTTCACTCCGGGACAGGGTGTGTCTGGGGCCAACGTCCTGACTTTC TRBV7-9 TRBD1 TRBJ2-6
CASSRGQGAFGYTF TGTGCCAGCAGCCGGGGACAGGGGGCATTCGGCTACACCTTC TRBV13 TRBD1 TRBJ1-2
CASSLAEGREYQETQYF TGTGCCAGCAGCCTGGCGGAGGGGCGGGAGTACCAAGAGACCCAGTACTTC TRBV7-9 TRBD2 TRBJ2-5
CASSRSGGQETQYF TGTGCCAGCAGCCGTAGCGGGGGCCAAGAGACCCAGTACTTC TRBV3-1/TRBV3-2 TRBD2 TRBJ2-5
CASSPGRTEAFF TGTGCCAGCTCACCGGGCAGGACTGAAGCTTTCTTT TRBV18 . TRBJ1-1
CAISVAGNTEAFF TGTGCCATCAGTGTTGCGGGGAACACTGAAGCTTTCTTT TRBV10-3 . TRBJ1-1
CASSGLGGSNQPQHF TGTGCCAGCAGTGGGTTGGGGGGAAGCAATCAGCCCCAGCATTTT TRBV25-1 . TRBJ1-5
CASSNPLAGRGGEQFF TGCGCCAGCAGTAACCCACTAGCGGGGAGGGGGGGTGAGCAGTTCTTC TRBV10-2 TRBD2 TRBJ2-1